In its sample, the clone carrying this T cell receptor (beta chain) was seen a few times. This sample was taken from a study of blood T cells in healthy people across ages. For the second PCR, which ran for 7 to 11 cycles, a sample-barcoded 5' primer and a J-beta primer mix were used. From the 5' RACE reads, TCRdb called clonotypes with MiXCR, one entry per CDR3 protein. The table lists roughly 680,000 distinct CDR3 sequences, approximately 49% of them singletons, with around a third in the top ten. Germline loops: CDR1 SGHTS, CDR2 YDEGEE. This CDR3 spans 16 amino acids. V was clipped by 1 base and J by 0 bases, with 13 bases between them.

The sample comprised blood. This TCR was recovered from an older woman in good health. The V call is TRBV5-8, the J call TRBJ2-5, with unresolved D. The CDR3 DNA reads TGTGCCAGCAGCTTGTATGAACAGCTAAACCAAGAGACCCAGTACTTC. The encoded protein is CASSLYEQLNQETQYF.